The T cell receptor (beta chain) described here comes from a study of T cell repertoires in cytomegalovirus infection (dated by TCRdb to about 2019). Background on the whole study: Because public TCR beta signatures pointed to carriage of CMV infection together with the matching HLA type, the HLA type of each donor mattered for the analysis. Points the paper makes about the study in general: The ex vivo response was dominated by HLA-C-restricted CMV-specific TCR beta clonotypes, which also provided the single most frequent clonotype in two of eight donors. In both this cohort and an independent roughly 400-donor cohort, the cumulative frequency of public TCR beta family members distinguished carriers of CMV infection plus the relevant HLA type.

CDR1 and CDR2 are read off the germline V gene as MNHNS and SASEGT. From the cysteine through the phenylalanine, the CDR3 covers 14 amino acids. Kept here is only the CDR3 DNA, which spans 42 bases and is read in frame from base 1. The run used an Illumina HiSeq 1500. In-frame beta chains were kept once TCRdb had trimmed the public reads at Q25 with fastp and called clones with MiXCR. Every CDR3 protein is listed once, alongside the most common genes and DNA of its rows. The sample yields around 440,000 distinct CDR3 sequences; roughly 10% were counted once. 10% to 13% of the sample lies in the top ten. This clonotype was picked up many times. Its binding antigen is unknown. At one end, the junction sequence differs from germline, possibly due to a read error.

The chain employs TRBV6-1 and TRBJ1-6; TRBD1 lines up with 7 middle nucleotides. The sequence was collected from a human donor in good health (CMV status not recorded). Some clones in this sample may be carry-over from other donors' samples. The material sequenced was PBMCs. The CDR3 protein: CASSEPDRPSTLHF. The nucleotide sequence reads TGTGCCAGCAGTGAACCGGACAGGCCTTCAACCCTCCACTTT.